These 7 T cell receptor beta chains were sequenced from one sample in a study of T cells in Graves' hyperthyroidism and ophthalmopathy. There were TCR beta CDR3 regions amplified from RNA transcripts. The TCR CDR3 first-round RT-PCR relied on the HTBI primer set. TCRdb re-called the multiplex PCR reads through MiXCR, storing one row per CDR3 protein. The table lists 200,000 to 300,000 distinct CDR3 sequences, over 20% of them singletons. Sequencing was carried out using blood. These receptors originate from a woman aged 35 to 49 with Graves' ophthalmopathy.

The rearrangement joins TRBV28 to TRBJ1-6; D is ambiguous. Germline V lookup: CDR1 MDHEN, CDR2 SYDVKM. The CDR3 runs 14 residues. The V gene lost 6 bases and the J gene lost 7 bases, with 13 bases spanning the gap. This CDR3 is CASSPVVQNSPLHF. For the CDR3, the DNA is TGTGCCAGCAGCCCAGTGGTTCAAAATTCACCCCTCCACTTT.

The sample holds many counts of this clonotype. This chain uses TRBV15 with TRBJ1-1, with unresolved D. The V end was cut by 0 bases, the J end by 2 bases, with 7 bases between. The CDR3 is made up of 14 amino acids. From germline, CDR1 is LNHNV and CDR2 YYDKDF (reference sequence). CDR3 bases: TGTGCCACCAGCAGAGATCGTCTAAACACTGAAGCTTTCTTT. Its translation: CATSRDRLNTEAFF. The full variable domain, its missing parts supplied by reference TRBV15 and TRBJ1-1, is DAMVIQNPRYQVTQFGKPVTLSCSQTLNHNVMYWYQQKSSQAPKLLFHYYDKDFNNEADTPDNFQSRRPNTSFCFLDIRSPGLGDTAMYLCATSRDRLNTEAFFGQGTRLTVV.

This clonotype has ten or more counts. The chain uses TRBV28 and TRBJ2-7, with TRBD1 matching 11 bases. This CDR3 spans 15 amino acids. V lost 5 bases and J lost 4; bases outside the gene matches: 7. The germline V gene has CDR1 MDHEN and CDR2 SYDVKM. DNA for the CDR3: TGTGCCAGCAGTGATCGGGACAGGGGGTGGTACGAGCAGTACTTC. Amino acid sequence: CASSDRDRGWYEQYF.

The chain combines TRBV20-1 with TRBJ2-1; no clear D gene. V lost 1 base to trimming and J lost 0 bases, with 10 bases between them. The CDR3 has 15 residues. Germline CDR1 is DFQATT and CDR2 is SNEGSKA (reference sequence). CDR3 DNA: TGCAGTGCTAGAGTGAAGCTAGACTCCTACAATGAGCAGTTCTTC. This codes for CSARVKLDSYNEQFF.

The chain employs TRBV6-2 or TRBV6-3 and TRBJ1-1; D is possibly TRBD1 (5 bases). This CDR3 has 14 amino acids. The germline gives CDR1 MNHEY, CDR2 SVGEGT. The germline V and J ends were trimmed by 2 bases and 4 bases, with 11 bases remaining between them. CDR3 region: CASSYRGRGTEAFF. CDR3 sequence (DNA): TGTGCCAGCAGTTACCGGGGAAGGGGCACTGAAGCTTTCTTT.

This clonotype came up many times. An end of the junction does not agree with germline; a read error may underlie this. The J gene is TRBJ2-5, the V gene TRBV7-7; TRBD1 might be the D (5 bases). Germline CDR1 SSHAT, CDR2 FNYEAQ (reference sequence). This CDR3 has 17 residues. CDR3 DNA: TGTGCTAGCAGCATCAGGGAATTTCGGCCCTACCGAGAGACCCAGTACTTC. Protein: CASSIREFRPYRETQYF.

Ten or more counts support this clonotype. The gene calls are TRBV29-1 and TRBJ2-5, with TRBD2 matching over 7 bases. Germline-derived CDR1 and CDR2 are SQVTM and ANQGSEA. This CDR3 contains 12 residues. V dropped 8 bases and J dropped 4; count of bases not matched to a gene: 7. As DNA, the CDR3 is TGCAGCATTCGGACTAGTCTAGAGACCCAGTACTTC. It translates to CSIRTSLETQYF.